This T cell receptor beta chain was captured by sequencing in a study of cytomegalovirus exposure and HLA in healthy donors. PCR primers comprised 60 Vbeta and 13 Jbeta primers. Some clones are missing from TCRdb's copy, which holds only in-frame ones; the method was immunoSEQ multiplex PCR. The table shows about 220,000 clones, with around 76% occurring only once. Trimming left V 5 bases short and J 0 bases short, with 8 bases between. The CDR3 length is 15 residues. Germline V CDR1 and CDR2: SEHNR, FQNEAQ (reference sequence). Study conclusions and caveats: TCR beta sequences reportedly predicted most subjects' HLA-A and HLA-B alleles accurately. Several of the most significant clusters appeared linked to common viral pathogens, based on a later analysis. A later analysis linked a missense variant in DCLRE1C to the trimming of TCR beta V and J genes.

For this clone: Its target is not known.

Sequenced: PBMCs. The clonotype originates from a man aged 18 to 30 in good health and CMV-seronegative. The genes are TRBV7-9 and TRBJ2-6; D is unclear. Written as DNA, the CDR3 is TGTGCCAGCAGCCCTGGTAGCTCTGGGGCCAACGTCCTGACTTTC. Protein product: CASSPGSSGANVLTF.